Detailed here is one T cell receptor beta chain. This entry comes from a study of shared clonotypes between healthy human individuals. V gave up 2 bases and J gave up 3 bases; unmatched junction bases: 1. The CDR3 contains 15 residues. Looked up from germline, CDR1 is KGHSH and CDR2 is LQKENI. TCRdb's copy holds only in-frame clones and misses some; the assay was immunoSEQ multiplex PCR. The table records about 2,100,000 clones, more than 85% of them present only once. Positively selected for CCR7, the CD45RO-negative cells used as naive CD8 cells excluded terminally differentiated effector memory CD45RA+ cells.

This clonotype was sampled from a man between 18 and 29 years old in good health. Some clones in this sample may be carry-over from other donors' samples. V and J are TRBV18 and TRBJ1-2; 12 bases match TRBD1. What was sequenced was naive CD8+ T cells from PBMCs. CDR3 region: CASSPGTGGYYGYTF. The CDR3 DNA is TGTGCCAGCTCACCAGGGACAGGGGGCTACTATGGCTACACCTTC. The entire variable domain, with the rest obtained from reference TRBV18 and TRBJ1-2, is as follows: NAGVMQNPRHLVRRRGQEARLRCSPMKGHSHVYWYRQLPEEGLKFMVYLQKENIIDESGMPKERFSAEFPKEGPSILRIQQVVRGDSAAYFCASSPGTGGYYGYTFGSGTRLTVV.